This T cell receptor beta chain originates from a study of blood T cell repertoires in COVID-19. At the level of the study: Material from acute and convalescent COVID-19 was sourced from the United States, Italy and Spain.

Generated by immunoSEQ multiplex PCR, the TCRdb table keeps only in-frame clones and is missing some. The sample has roughly 390,000 clones, approximately 81% seen once. In this sample, this clone turned up a few times. V lost 4 bases, J lost 2 bases, and 4 bases stayed unmatched. Germline-derived CDR1 and CDR2 are SGDLS and YYNGEE. The CDR3 covers 14 residues. V is TRBV9 and J is TRBJ2-5; 8 bases match TRBD2. The sequenced sample was peripheral blood. The receptor's source is a woman between 18 and 29 years old with acute or convalescent COVID-19. The DNA for the CDR3 is TGTGCCAGCAGCCCCGGGACTAGTCAAGAGACCCAGTACTTC. Protein: CASSPGTSQETQYF.